This is a list of T cell receptor beta chains from one sample in a study of technical replicates of blood from several donors. Produced via immunoSEQ multiplex PCR; TCRdb's table is partial and in-frame only. The data show approximately 92,000 clones, approximately 95% seen once. Sample: T cells isolated from PBMCs. These receptor sequences come from a human donor in good health. CDR3s include the opening cysteine and the closing phenylalanine or tryptophan. D genes are given only for firm matches. Part of the rows lack a size; the others show once, few, many or a class for expanded clones.

clone_size,v_call,j_call,d_call,cdr3_nt,cdr3_aa
-,TRBV13,TRBJ2-7,-,TGTGCCAGCAGCTTAGAACAGGGCAACTCCTACGAGCAGTACTTC,CASSLEQGNSYEQYF
-,TRBV11-3,TRBJ1-3,-,TGTGCCAGCAGCCCCCGTGGCCCGGGAAGATCGTCTGGAAACACCATATATTTT,CASSPRGPGRSSGNTIYF
-,TRBV4-1,TRBJ2-7,TRBD1,TGCGCCAGCAGCCAATCGATGCCGGGACAGCAAAGCTCCTACGAGCAGTACTTC,CASSQSMPGQQSSYEQYF
-,TRBV10-3,TRBJ2-5,TRBD2,TGTGCCATCGCCCGTAGCGGGAGCGAGACCCAGTACTTC,CAIARSGSETQYF
-,TRBV5-4,TRBJ2-2,TRBD1,TGTGCCAGCAGAACCGGGACAGTGAACACCGGGGAGCTGTTTTTT,CASRTGTVNTGELFF
once,TRBV9,TRBJ1-2,TRBD1,TGTGCCAGCAGCCCTGGGACAGAAGACTATGGCTACACCTTC,CASSPGTEDYGYTF
-,TRBV29-1,TRBJ2-7,-,TGCAGCGCTAGGTTTACAGGTCCCACCTACGAGCAGTACTTC,CSARFTGPTYEQYF
-,TRBV6-6,TRBJ2-3,-,TGTGCCAGCAGTTACCCGGACTCGGATACGCAGTATTTT,CASSYPDSDTQYF
-,TRBV5-4,TRBJ1-2,TRBD1,TGTGCCAGCAGACTCCGACAGGGGGCTAACTATGGCTACACCTTC,CASRLRQGANYGYTF
once,TRBV9,TRBJ2-2,TRBD1,TGTGCCAGCAGCGGTGGACAGGGGTGGAACACCGGGGAGCTGTTTTTT,CASSGGQGWNTGELFF
-,TRBV29-1,TRBJ1-2,-,TGCAGCGTTGACAGGGTGAACTATGGCTACACCTTC,CSVDRVNYGYTF
-,TRBV19,TRBJ2-3,-,TGTGCCAGCCTCAGGGGCACAGATACGCAGTATTTT,CASLRGTDTQYF
-,TRBV7-9,TRBJ1-2,-,TGTGCCAGCAGCTTCGATCGCGGCGGCTACACCTTC,CASSFDRGGYTF
-,TRBV29-1,TRBJ1-2,-,TGCAGCGTTGAAGAGCGTGGCTACACCTTC,CSVEERGYTF
-,TRBV7-9,TRBJ2-7,-,TGTGCCAGCAGCGCACCGGGGGACAGTGGGGACTACGAGCAGTACTTC,CASSAPGDSGDYEQYF
-,TRBV12-5,TRBJ1-1,-,TGTGCTAGTGGTTTGGGACGGAGTGAAGCTTTCTTT,CASGLGRSEAFF
-,TRBV11-2,TRBJ2-1,-,TGTGCCAGCAGCTTAGCCGGACAGTCCCACAATGAGCAGTTCTTC,CASSLAGQSHNEQFF
-,TRBV4-1,TRBJ2-5,TRBD2,TGCGCCAGCAGCCAAGATTTGCGGGGGACCCAAGAGACCCAGTACTTC,CASSQDLRGTQETQYF
-,TRBV2,TRBJ1-1,-,TGTGCCAGCAGCTTACAGGGACTGAACACTGAAGCTTTCTTT,CASSLQGLNTEAFF
-,TRBV7-9,TRBJ1-1,TRBD1,TGTGCCAGCAGCCGATCAGGGGGAGAGAAGGACACTGAAGCTTTCTTT,CASSRSGGEKDTEAFF
-,TRBV7-9,TRBJ2-5,TRBD2,TGTGCCAGCAGGTACACTAGCGGGAGGGCCATGGAGACCCAGTACTTC,CASRYTSGRAMETQYF
once,TRBV28,TRBJ2-7,-,TGTGCCAGCAGTTATGTTACTATGCGAGAGCAGTACTTC,CASSYVTMREQYF
-,TRBV23-1,TRBJ2-6,-,TGCGCCAGCGCGGGTTTCTCTGGGGCCAACGTCCTGACTTTC,CASAGFSGANVLTF
-,TRBV18,TRBJ1-2,-,TGTGCCAGCTCACCACAAGAGCCAGGAGGGCTTGCGGACGGCTACACCTTC,CASSPQEPGGLADGYTF
-,TRBV27,TRBJ1-1,-,TGTGCCAGCAGTCCAGGGTCCTGGGGCACTGAAGCTTTCTTT,CASSPGSWGTEAFF